This record covers a single T cell receptor (beta chain). The data stem from a study of blood T cell repertoires in COVID-19. Turning to the study itself: Samples of COVID-19 (acute and convalescent) were obtained from the United States, Italy and Spain. In each case, the material was cDNA or gDNA derived from T cells, B-cell-depleted T cells, or PBMCs.

Per the study methods: Nucleated cell counts were estimated from reference gene primer amplification. Assay: immunoSEQ multiplex PCR; the TCRdb copy retains only in-frame clones and omits some. The V and J calls and clone size come from that table; D and trimming were worked out from the DNA. The table has roughly 120,000 clones, approximately 86% seen once. The CDR3 has 15 residues. Germline V gene data show CDR1 as SGHNT and CDR2 as YENEEA. Trimming at V came to 1 base and at J to 1 base, leaving 0 bases not matched to a gene. The receptor was isolated from a man in his forties or fifties with acute or convalescent COVID-19. Material: peripheral blood. V gene TRBV11-3 combines with J gene TRBJ2-3, with 9 bases fitting TRBD2. The DNA of the CDR3 is TGTGCCAGCAGCTTAGTAGCGGGGGGCACAGATACGCAGTATTTT. This gives the protein CASSLVAGGTDTQYF. The variable domain in full, completed from reference TRBV11-3 and TRBJ2-3, reads EAGVVQSPRYKIIEKKQPVAFWCNPISGHNTLYWYLQNLGQGPELLIRYENEEAVDDSQLPKDRFSAERLKGVDSTLKIQPAELGDSAVYLCASSLVAGGTDTQYFGPGTRLTVL.